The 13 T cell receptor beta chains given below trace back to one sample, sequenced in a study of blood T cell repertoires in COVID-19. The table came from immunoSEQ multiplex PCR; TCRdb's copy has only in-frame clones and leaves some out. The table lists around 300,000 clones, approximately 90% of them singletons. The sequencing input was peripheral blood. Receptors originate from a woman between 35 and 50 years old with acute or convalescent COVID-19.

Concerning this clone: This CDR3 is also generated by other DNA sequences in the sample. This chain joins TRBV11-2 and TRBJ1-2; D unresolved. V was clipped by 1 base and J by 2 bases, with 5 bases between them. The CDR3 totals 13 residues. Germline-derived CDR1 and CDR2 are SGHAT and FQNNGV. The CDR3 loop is CASSLGGNYGYTF. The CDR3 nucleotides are TGTGCCAGCAGCTTAGGCGGGAACTATGGCTACACCTTC.

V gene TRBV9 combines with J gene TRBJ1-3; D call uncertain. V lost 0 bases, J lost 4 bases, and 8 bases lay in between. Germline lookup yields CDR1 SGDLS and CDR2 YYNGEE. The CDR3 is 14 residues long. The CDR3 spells CASSVDVGGNTIYF. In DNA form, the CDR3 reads TGTGCCAGCAGCGTAGATGTGGGCGGAAACACCATATATTTT.

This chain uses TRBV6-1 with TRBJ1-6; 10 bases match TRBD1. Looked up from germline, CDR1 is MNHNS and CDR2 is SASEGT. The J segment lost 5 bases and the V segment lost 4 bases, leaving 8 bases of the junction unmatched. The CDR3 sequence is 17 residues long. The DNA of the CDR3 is TGTGCCAGCAGTGCGGGACAGGGGTTCATCGATAATTCACCCCTCCACTTT. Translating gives CASSAGQGFIDNSPLHF.

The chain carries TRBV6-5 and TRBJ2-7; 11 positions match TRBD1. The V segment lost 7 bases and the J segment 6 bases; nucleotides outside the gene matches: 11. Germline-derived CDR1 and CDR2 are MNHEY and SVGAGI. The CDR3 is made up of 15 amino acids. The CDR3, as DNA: TGTGCCAGCAAAAAGGACGGGACAGGGGGAGGCGAGCAGTACGTC. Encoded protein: CASKKDGTGGGEQYV.

As DNA, the CDR3 is TGCGCCAGCAGCCAACTTATCCTACCCCCGGGGGGAAACACCATATATTTT. Translating it yields CASSQLILPPGGNTIYF. V usage is TRBV4-1 and J usage is TRBJ1-3, with D uncertain. Trimming stripped 2 bases from V and 4 bases from J, with 18 bases between. CDR3 length: 17 residues. CDR1 is MGHRA, CDR2 YSYEKL, per germline.

The chain's CDR3 is CASSLSKTGGQANYGYTF. The CDR3 DNA is TGTGCCAGCAGTTTATCGAAAACAGGGGGCCAAGCTAACTATGGCTACACCTTC. The chain joins TRBV27 to TRBJ1-2; 9 bases agree with TRBD1. Germline V gene data show CDR1 as MNHEY and CDR2 as SMNVEV (reference sequence). V trimming: 0 bases; J trimming: 0 bases; junction bases outside the gene matches: 8. The CDR3 is 18 residues long.

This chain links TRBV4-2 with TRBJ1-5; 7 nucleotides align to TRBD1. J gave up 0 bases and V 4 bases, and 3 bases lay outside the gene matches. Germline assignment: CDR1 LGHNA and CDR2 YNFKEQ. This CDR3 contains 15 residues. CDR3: CASSRDSYSNQPQHF. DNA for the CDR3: TGTGCCAGCAGCCGGGACAGTTATAGCAATCAGCCCCAGCATTTT.

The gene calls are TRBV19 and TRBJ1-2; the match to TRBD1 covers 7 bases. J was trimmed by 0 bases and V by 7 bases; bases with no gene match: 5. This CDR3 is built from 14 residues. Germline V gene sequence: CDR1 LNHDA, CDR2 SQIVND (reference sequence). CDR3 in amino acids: CASNVDRANYGYTF. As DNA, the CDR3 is TGTGCCAGTAACGTAGACAGGGCTAACTATGGCTACACCTTC.

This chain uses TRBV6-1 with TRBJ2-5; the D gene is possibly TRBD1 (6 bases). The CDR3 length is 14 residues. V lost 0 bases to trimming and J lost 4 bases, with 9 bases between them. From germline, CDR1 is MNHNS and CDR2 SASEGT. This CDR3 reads CASSEAVRGETQYF. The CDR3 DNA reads TGTGCCAGCAGTGAAGCTGTCAGGGGAGAGACCCAGTACTTC.

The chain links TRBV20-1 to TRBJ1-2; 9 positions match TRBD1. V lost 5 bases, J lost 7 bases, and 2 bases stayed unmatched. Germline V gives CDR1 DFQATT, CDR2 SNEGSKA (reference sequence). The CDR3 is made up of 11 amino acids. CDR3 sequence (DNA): TGCAGTGCTGGGACAGGGCCTGGCTACACCTTC. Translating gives CSAGTGPGYTF.

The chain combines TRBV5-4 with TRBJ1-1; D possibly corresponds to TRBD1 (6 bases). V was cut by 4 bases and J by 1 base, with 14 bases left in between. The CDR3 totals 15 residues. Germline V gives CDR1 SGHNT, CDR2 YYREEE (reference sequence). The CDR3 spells CASSPWSGENTEAFF. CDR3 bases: TGTGCCAGCAGCCCTTGGTCAGGGGAGAACACTGAAGCTTTCTTT. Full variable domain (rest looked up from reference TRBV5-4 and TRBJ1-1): ETGVTQSPTHLIKTRGQQVTLRCSSQSGHNTVSWYQQALGQGPQFIFQYYREEENGRGNFPPRFSGLQFPNYSSELNVNALELDDSALYLCASSPWSGENTEAFFGQGTRLTVV.

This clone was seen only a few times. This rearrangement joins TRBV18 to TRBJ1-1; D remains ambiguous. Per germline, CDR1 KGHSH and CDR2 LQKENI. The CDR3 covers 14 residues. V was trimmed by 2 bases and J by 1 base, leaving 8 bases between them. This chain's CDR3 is CASSPSRQNTEAFF. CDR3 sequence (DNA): TGTGCCAGCTCACCATCCCGACAGAACACTGAAGCTTTCTTT.

This CDR3 is CASSLGPLNTEAFF. The CDR3 bases are TGCGCCAGCAGCTTGGGGCCCCTGAACACTGAAGCTTTCTTT. The gene calls are TRBV5-1 and TRBJ1-1; no clear D. CDR3 length equals 14 residues. V was shortened by 0 bases and J by 0 bases, with 6 bases between the two germline ends. Germline-derived CDR1 and CDR2 are SGHRS and YFSETQ.